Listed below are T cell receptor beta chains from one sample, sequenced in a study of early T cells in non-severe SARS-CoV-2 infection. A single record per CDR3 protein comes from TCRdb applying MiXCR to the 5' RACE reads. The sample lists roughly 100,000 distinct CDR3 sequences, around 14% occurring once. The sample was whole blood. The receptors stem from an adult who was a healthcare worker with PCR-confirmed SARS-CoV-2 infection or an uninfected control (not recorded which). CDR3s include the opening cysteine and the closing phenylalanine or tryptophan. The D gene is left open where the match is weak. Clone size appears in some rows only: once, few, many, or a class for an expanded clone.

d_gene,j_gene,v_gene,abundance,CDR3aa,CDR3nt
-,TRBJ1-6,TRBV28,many,CATRLGANSPLHF,TGTGCCACCCGTTTGGGGGCCAATTCACCCCTCCACTTT
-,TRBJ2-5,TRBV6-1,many,CASSEGYGTGLKETQYF,TGTGCCAGCAGTGAAGGTTACGGGACGGGGCTAAAAGAGACCCAGTACTTC
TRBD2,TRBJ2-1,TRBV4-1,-,CASSPGLAAYNEQFF,TGCGCCAGCAGCCCAGGACTAGCGGCATACAATGAGCAGTTCTTC
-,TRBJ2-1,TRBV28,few,CATSLGEQFF,TGTGCCACTAGTCTTGGTGAGCAGTTCTTC
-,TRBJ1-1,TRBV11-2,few,CASSLGAGEIPEAFF,TGTGCCAGCAGCTTAGGGGCAGGGGAGATCCCTGAAGCTTTCTTT
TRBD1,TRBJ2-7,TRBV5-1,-,CASSLAEGALAYEQYF,TGCGCCAGCAGCTTGGCCGAGGGGGCGCTAGCCTACGAGCAGTACTTC
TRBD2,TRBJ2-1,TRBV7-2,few,CASSLPTSGSLNEQFF,TGTGCCAGCAGCCTGCCCACTAGCGGGAGCTTGAATGAGCAGTTCTTC
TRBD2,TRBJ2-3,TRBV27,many,CASSDLRTSGKEDTQYF,TGTGCCAGCAGTGATCTCCGGACTAGCGGGAAGGAAGATACGCAGTATTTT
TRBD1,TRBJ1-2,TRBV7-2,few,CASSLTGTGLVYGYTF,TGTGCCAGCAGCTTAACTGGGACAGGGTTAGTCTATGGCTACACCTTC
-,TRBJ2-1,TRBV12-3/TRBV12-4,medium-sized,CASSSPQGSYNEQFF,TGTGCCAGCAGTTCGCCCCAGGGCTCCTACAATGAGCAGTTCTTC
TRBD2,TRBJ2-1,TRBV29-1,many,CSVEPDSGRHEQFF,TGCAGCGTTGAACCGGATAGCGGGAGGCATGAGCAGTTCTTC
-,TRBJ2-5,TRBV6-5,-,CASSHPKGTQYF,TGTGCCAGCAGTCACCCGAAGGGGACCCAGTACTTC
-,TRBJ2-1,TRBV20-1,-,CSARENEQFF,TGCAGTGCTAGAGAGAATGAGCAGTTCTTC
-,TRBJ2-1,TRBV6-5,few,CASRGTNTNNEQFF,TGTGCCAGCAGGGGGACGAATACTAACAATGAGCAGTTCTTC
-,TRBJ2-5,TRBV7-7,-,CASSSRADLVTQYF,TGTGCCAGCAGCTCCCGTGCGGATTTAGTGACCCAGTACTTC
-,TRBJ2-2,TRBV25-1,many,CATQYGELFF,TGTGCCACCCAATACGGGGAGCTGTTTTTT
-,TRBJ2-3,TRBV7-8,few,CASSLGQFPDTQYF,TGTGCCAGCAGCTTAGGCCAGTTCCCAGATACGCAGTATTTT
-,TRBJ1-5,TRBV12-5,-,CASGEGGLGPQHF,TGTGCTAGTGGGGAAGGGGGTCTGGGGCCCCAGCATTTT
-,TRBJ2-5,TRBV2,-,CASSEPGSRTQETQYF,TGTGCCAGCAGTGAACCGGGATCTCGTACCCAAGAGACCCAGTACTTC
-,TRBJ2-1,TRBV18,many,CASSPGYNEQFF,TGTGCCAGCTCACCAGGTTACAATGAGCAGTTCTTC
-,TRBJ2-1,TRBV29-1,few,CSAEGPSLGEQFF,TGCAGCGCCGAGGGGCCTAGCCTGGGTGAGCAGTTCTTC
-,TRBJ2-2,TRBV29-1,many,CSVESYTGELFF,TGCAGCGTTGAATCCTACACCGGGGAGCTGTTTTTT
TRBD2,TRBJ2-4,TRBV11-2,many,CASSPARTSVKNIQYF,TGTGCCAGCAGCCCCGCCAGGACTAGCGTAAAAAACATTCAGTACTTC
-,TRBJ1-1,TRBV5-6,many,CASSLDQRGAFF,TGTGCCAGCAGCTTGGATCAGAGGGGTGCTTTCTTT
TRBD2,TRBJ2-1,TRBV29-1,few,CSVEDRLAGGGSYNEQFF,TGCAGCGTTGAAGATCGGCTAGCGGGAGGAGGCTCCTACAATGAGCAGTTCTTC
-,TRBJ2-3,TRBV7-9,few,CASSLGQGLPDTQYF,TGTGCCAGCAGCTTAGGGCAGGGTTTGCCAGATACGCAGTATTTT
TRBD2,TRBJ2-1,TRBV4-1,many,CASSQGLAGVSYNEQFF,TGCGCCAGCAGCCAAGGGCTAGCGGGAGTAAGCTACAATGAGCAGTTCTTC
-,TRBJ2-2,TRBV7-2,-,CASSTQGNGELFF,TGTGCCAGCAGCACCCAGGGTAACGGGGAGCTGTTTTTT
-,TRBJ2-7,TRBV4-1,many,CASSPSLVRDAYEQYF,TGCGCCAGCAGCCCAAGCCTGGTCAGGGACGCCTACGAGCAGTACTTC
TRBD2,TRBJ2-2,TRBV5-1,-,CASSLGFGTTNTGELFF,TGCGCCAGCAGCTTAGGTTTTGGGACTACGAACACCGGGGAGCTGTTTTTT
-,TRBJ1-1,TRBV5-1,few,CASRAEASEAFF,TGCGCCAGCAGGGCAGAGGCTTCAGAAGCTTTCTTT
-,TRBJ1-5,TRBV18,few,CASSPSENQPQHF,TGTGCCAGCTCACCGTCGGAAAATCAGCCCCAGCATTTT
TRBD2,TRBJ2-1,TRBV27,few,CASSPVAGGINNEQFF,TGTGCCAGCAGTCCAGTAGCGGGAGGGATAAACAATGAGCAGTTCTTC
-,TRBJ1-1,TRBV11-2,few,CASSLRRNEAFF,TGTGCCAGCAGCCTCCGACGTAATGAAGCTTTCTTT
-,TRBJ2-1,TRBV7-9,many,CASSVTGMTNEQFF,TGTGCCAGCAGCGTGACCGGGATGACAAATGAGCAGTTCTTC
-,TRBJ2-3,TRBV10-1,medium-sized,CASSDGSAGTDTQYF,TGCGCCAGCAGTGACGGTAGCGCGGGCACAGATACGCAGTATTTT
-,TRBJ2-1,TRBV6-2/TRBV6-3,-,CASQRRRSEQFF,TGTGCCAGCCAGAGAAGACGGAGTGAGCAGTTCTTC
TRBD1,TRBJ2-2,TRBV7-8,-,CASSPDRVGGELFF,TGTGCCAGCAGCCCAGACAGGGTTGGCGGGGAGCTGTTTTTT
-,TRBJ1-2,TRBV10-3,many,CAISESYRDTGYTF,TGTGCCATCAGTGAGTCGTACAGGGATACTGGCTACACCTTC
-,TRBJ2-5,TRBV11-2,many,CASSLEPQGKATQYF,TGTGCCAGCAGCTTAGAACCCCAGGGGAAAGCGACCCAGTACTTC
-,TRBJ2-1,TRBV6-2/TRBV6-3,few,CASSPRGTFYNEQFF,TGTGCCAGCAGTCCCCGGGGCACCTTTTACAATGAGCAGTTCTTC
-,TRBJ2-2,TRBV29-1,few,CSARDTPNTGELFF,TGCAGCGCCCGGGACACCCCGAACACCGGGGAGCTGTTTTTT
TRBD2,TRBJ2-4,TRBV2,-,CASSKLAGYKNIQYF,TGTGCCAGCAGTAAACTAGCGGGCTACAAAAACATTCAGTACTTC
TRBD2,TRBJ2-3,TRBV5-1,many,CASSGEGPDTQYF,TGCGCCAGCAGCGGGGAGGGCCCAGATACGCAGTATTTT
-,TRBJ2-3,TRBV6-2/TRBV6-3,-,CASSYPGSDTQYF,TGTGCCAGCAGTTACCCCGGCTCAGATACGCAGTATTTT
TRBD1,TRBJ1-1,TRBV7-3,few,CASSLGTGDTEAFF,TGTGCCAGCAGCTTAGGGACAGGGGACACTGAAGCTTTCTTT
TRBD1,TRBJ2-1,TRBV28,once,CASRGQGLLGEQFF,TGTGCCAGCAGGGGACAGGGGCTCTTAGGTGAGCAGTTCTTC
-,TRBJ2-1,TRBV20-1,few,CSLLEERGYNEQFF,TGCAGTCTCTTGGAGGAGCGCGGCTACAATGAGCAGTTCTTC
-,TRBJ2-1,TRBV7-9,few,CASSLVAGVEQFF,TGTGCCAGCAGCTTAGTAGCTGGGGTTGAGCAGTTCTTC
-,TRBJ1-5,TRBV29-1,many,CSADPDGPGQPQHF,TGCAGCGCTGACCCGGACGGGCCGGGGCAGCCCCAGCATTTT
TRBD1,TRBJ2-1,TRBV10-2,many,CASGQGAYNEQFF,TGCGCCAGCGGACAGGGGGCCTACAATGAGCAGTTCTTC